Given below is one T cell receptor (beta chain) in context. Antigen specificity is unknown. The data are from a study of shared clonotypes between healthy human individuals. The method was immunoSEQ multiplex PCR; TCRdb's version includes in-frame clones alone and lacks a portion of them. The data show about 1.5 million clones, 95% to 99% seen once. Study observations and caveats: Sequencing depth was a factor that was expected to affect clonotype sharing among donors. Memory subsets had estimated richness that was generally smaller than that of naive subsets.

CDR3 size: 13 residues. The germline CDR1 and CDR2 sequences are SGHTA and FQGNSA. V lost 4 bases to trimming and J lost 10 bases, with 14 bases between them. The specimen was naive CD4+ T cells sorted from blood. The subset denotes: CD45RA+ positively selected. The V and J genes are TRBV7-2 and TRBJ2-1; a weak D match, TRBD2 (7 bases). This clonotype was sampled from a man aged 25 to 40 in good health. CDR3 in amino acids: CASSWGGLEEQFF. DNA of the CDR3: TGTGCCAGCAGCTGGGGGGGCCTTGAAGAGCAGTTCTTC.